In this sample, the clone carrying this T cell receptor (beta chain) turned up a few times. MiXCR was run by TCRdb on the 5' RACE reads, yielding one entry per CDR3 protein. The sample shows over 40,000 distinct CDR3 sequences, about 12% of them seen only once. This record belongs to a study of T-cell memory formation after mild COVID-19. This CDR3 spans 17 amino acids. CDR1 and CDR2 from the germline V gene are MNHEY and SVGAGI. Trimming left V 5 bases short and J 4 bases short, with 20 bases between. This sequence was found in a man aged 18-30 years who had mild COVID-19 (a few samples of this study predate the infection). Cell type and time point are not known. Sequencing was performed on PBMCs or a T cell subset sorted from them (not recorded which). The chain links TRBV6-5 to TRBJ2-2; no definite D call. Here the CDR3 reads CASSLYPVVAGTGELFF. The DNA for the CDR3 is TGTGCCAGCAGTCTCTACCCCGTGGTGGCCGGCACCGGGGAGCTGTTTTTT.